This T cell receptor (beta chain) was recovered during a study of monozygotic twins with inflammatory bowel disease. TCRdb reworked the 5' RACE reads into one entry per CDR3 protein, no DNA. This sample's table has around 450,000 distinct CDR3 sequences. General study points: Clonotype overlap with others was lower in IBD patients than in healthy twins, a difference that was greatest with disease activity.

Comments on this clonotype: What it recognizes is unknown.

The CDR3 extends over 16 amino acids. Per germline, CDR1 SGHTA and CDR2 FQGNSA. The clonotype originates from a human donor with ulcerative colitis or Crohn's disease, or a healthy co-twin of an affected twin (not recorded which). The source material was blood. V gene TRBV7-2 combines with J gene TRBJ2-7; TCRdb's D call of TRBD1 is untestable without DNA. CDR3: CASSLTGTVISYEQYF.